Presented here are 21 T cell receptor beta chains from one specimen sequenced in a study of blood T cell repertoires in COVID-19. The table came from immunoSEQ multiplex PCR; TCRdb's copy has only in-frame clones and leaves some out. The table records around 100,000 clones, approximately 80% of them present only once. What was sequenced was peripheral blood. All receptors come from a woman in her seventies with acute or convalescent COVID-19.

This chain's CDR3 is CASSFNGFRYTEAFF. Written as DNA, the CDR3 is TGTGCCAGCAGCTTTAACGGGTTTCGTTACACTGAAGCTTTCTTT. This sequence joins TRBV12-1 and TRBJ1-1. TRBV12-1 is shown as a pseudogene. This CDR3 region has 15 residues.

This chain uses TRBV10-3 with TRBJ2-1; 10 nucleotides agree with TRBD2. CDR3 length equals 15 residues. V shed 2 bases and J 4 bases; nucleotides not matched to a gene: 2. Germline lookup yields CDR1 ENHRY and CDR2 SYGVKD. This CDR3 is CAISEGLAEYNEQFF. In DNA, the CDR3 is TGTGCCATCAGTGAGGGACTAGCGGAGTACAATGAGCAGTTCTTC.

Here the CDR3 DNA reads TGTGCCAGCAGTGAAACGGGACAGGGTGCTGGCTACACCTTC. Translation gives CASSETGQGAGYTF. The genes are TRBV6-4 and TRBJ1-2; the match to TRBD1 covers 9 bases. The CDR3 is 14 amino acids. Germline CDR1 MRHNA, CDR2 SNTAGT. The V and J ends lost 3 bases and 7 bases, in that order; junction bases with no gene match: 6.

The chain carries TRBV7-2 and TRBJ1-1; 7 nucleotides line up with TRBD1. The CDR3 sequence is 14 residues long. Per the germline V gene, CDR1 is SGHTA and CDR2 is FQGNSA. After removal of 4 bases from V and 6 bases from J, the junction contained 8 bases not matched to a gene. This CDR3 is CASSSYRGLSEAFF. The CDR3, as DNA: TGTGCCAGCAGCTCGTACAGGGGTCTCTCTGAAGCTTTCTTT. Looking up the rest from reference TRBV7-2 and TRBJ1-1 gives the full variable domain: GAGVSQSPSNKVTEKGKDVELRCDPISGHTALYWYRQSLGQGLEFLIYFQGNSAPDKSGLPSDRFSAERTGGSVSTLTIQRTQQEDSAVYLCASSSYRGLSEAFFGQGTRLTVV.

The V call is TRBV11-3, the J call TRBJ2-7; D is possibly TRBD2 (6 bases). Germline loops: CDR1 SGHNT, CDR2 YENEEA. V was cut by 0 bases and J by 2 bases, with 8 bases left in between. The CDR3 covers 14 residues. CDR3 residues: CASSLDAGPYEQYF. CDR3 DNA sequence: TGTGCCAGCAGCTTAGACGCGGGACCCTACGAGCAGTACTTC.

The chain joins TRBV6-5 to TRBJ2-7; 9 bases align to TRBD1. Trimming removed 8 bases from V and 7 bases from J; junction bases left unmatched: 9. The CDR3 has 13 residues. The germline V gene has CDR1 MNHEY and CDR2 SVGAGI. The CDR3: CASGRDRVGEQYF. CDR3 nucleotides: TGTGCCAGCGGCAGGGACAGGGTCGGGGAGCAGTACTTC.

The rearrangement uses TRBV28 and TRBJ2-6, with TRBD1 as a possible D gene (5 bases). This CDR3 spans 15 amino acids. Germline assignment: CDR1 MDHEN and CDR2 SYDVKM. V was trimmed by 6 bases and J by 3 bases, leaving 12 bases between them. The CDR3 region is CASRVQGNGANVLTF. The CDR3 DNA reads TGTGCCAGCAGAGTCCAGGGAAATGGGGCCAACGTCCTGACTTTC.

Here the CDR3 reads CATSRDRVGYGYTF. In DNA form, the CDR3 reads TGTGCCACCAGCAGAGATCGGGTGGGCTATGGCTACACCTTC. The chain carries TRBV15 and TRBJ1-2; D is undetermined. CDR3 length: 14 amino acids. V lost 0 bases and J lost 4, with 9 bases in between. CDR1 and CDR2 (germline): LNHNV, YYDKDF (reference sequence).

V usage is TRBV11-3 and J usage is TRBJ1-1, with 8 bases lining up with TRBD1. This CDR3 has 13 amino acids. The V segment lost 6 bases and the J segment 6 bases; nucleotides outside the gene matches: 6. Germline-derived CDR1 and CDR2 are SGHNT and YENEEA. The CDR3 nucleotides are TGTGCCAGCAGAGGGCAGGGGGCTCCTGAAGCTTTCTTT. Protein sequence: CASRGQGAPEAFF.

Here the CDR3 DNA reads TGTGCCAGCCGAAAGGGACTAGCTCAAGAGACCCAGTACTTC. Its translation is CASRKGLAQETQYF. The V gene is TRBV6-5, the J gene TRBJ2-5; 9 bases are shared with TRBD2. Germline V gene sequence: CDR1 MNHEY, CDR2 SVGAGI. The CDR3 contains 14 residues. V dropped 8 bases and J dropped 2; count of bases not matched to a gene: 6.

This clone was detected only once. The rearrangement uses TRBV18 and TRBJ2-4, with TRBD1 matching over 7 bases. V was clipped by 8 bases and J by 3 bases; unmatched bases: 7. The CDR3 loop spans 14 amino acids. CDR1 KGHSH and CDR2 LQKENI come from the germline V gene. The CDR3 nucleotides are TGTGCCAGCCGGGATAGGGACAGCAAAAACATTCAGTACTTC. Translation: CASRDRDSKNIQYF.

The V and J genes are TRBV10-3 and TRBJ1-2, with D perhaps TRBD1 (6 bases). The V and J ends lost 0 bases and 5 bases respectively, with 13 bases between them. The germline gives CDR1 ENHRY, CDR2 SYGVKD. There are 15 residues in the CDR3. In DNA form, the CDR3 reads TGTGCCATCAGTGAGTCCTACAGGGAAGGGTATGGCTACACCTTC. This codes for CAISESYREGYGYTF.

This sequence joins TRBV5-1 and TRBJ2-7; perhaps TRBD2 as D (5 bases). The germline V gene encodes CDR1 SGHRS and CDR2 YFSETQ. Trimming stripped 4 bases from V and 6 bases from J, with 11 bases between. The length of the CDR3 is 12 residues. The CDR3 nucleotides are TGCGCCAGCAGCCGGACCGAGGGCGAGCAGTACTTC. It codes for CASSRTEGEQYF.

The chain joins TRBV10-1 to TRBJ2-5; possible D gene TRBD1, 5 bases. The CDR3 is 17 amino acids. Germline CDR1 WNHNN, CDR2 SYGVQD (reference sequence). Trimming pared 0 bases from V and 7 bases from J, leaving 21 bases between. The CDR3 spells CASSESEQGPSRGTQYF. The CDR3 coding sequence is TGCGCCAGCAGTGAGTCGGAGCAGGGTCCGTCTCGCGGGACCCAGTACTTC.

The chain links TRBV6-6 to TRBJ2-2; 9 nucleotides agree with TRBD1. From germline, CDR1 is MNHNY and CDR2 SVGAGI (reference sequence). The J segment lost 7 bases and the V segment lost 5 bases, leaving 8 bases of the junction unmatched. There are 15 residues in the CDR3. The CDR3 DNA reads as TGTGCCAGCAGTACCACCGGGACAGGGATCGGGGAGCTGTTTTTT. Amino acids: CASSTTGTGIGELFF.

The genes are TRBV7-3 and TRBJ2-5; 9 nucleotides align to TRBD2. J gave up 3 bases and V 4 bases, and 3 bases lay outside the gene matches. This CDR3 contains 14 residues. Germline CDR1 reads SGHTA; CDR2 reads FQGTGA. Written as DNA, the CDR3 is TGTGCCAGCAGCTATAGCGGGGGCAAAGAGACCCAGTACTTC. Its protein is CASSYSGGKETQYF.

V is TRBV28 and J is TRBJ2-2; TRBD1 is a possible D gene (5 bases). Germline V gene sequence: CDR1 MDHEN, CDR2 SYDVKM. This CDR3 region has 17 residues. Trimming cost V 0 bases and J 7 bases, with 18 bases left between them. The CDR3 protein is CASSLWTAQSSGGELFF. The CDR3 coding sequence is TGTGCCAGCAGTTTATGGACAGCCCAAAGCTCGGGCGGGGAGCTGTTTTTT.

The chain employs TRBV15 and TRBJ2-2; D unclear. V gave up 0 bases and J gave up 6 bases, with 14 bases separating them. The CDR3 sequence is 16 residues long. Per the germline V gene, CDR1 is LNHNV and CDR2 is YYDKDF (reference sequence). This CDR3 reads CATSRDRGTPPGELFF. Here the CDR3 DNA reads TGTGCCACCAGCAGAGATCGAGGAACCCCGCCCGGGGAGCTGTTTTTT.

The chain couples TRBV5-4 to TRBJ1-1, with TRBD1 matching over 10 bases. CDR1 SGHNT and CDR2 YYREEE come from the germline V gene (reference sequence). The CDR3 is made up of 16 amino acids. Trimming took 0 bases from V and 2 from J; bases not matched to a gene: 4. Written as DNA, the CDR3 is TGTGCCAGCAGCTTGGTGGGACAGGGGAAAAACACTGAAGCTTTCTTT. It specifies CASSLVGQGKNTEAFF.

This chain uses TRBV28 with TRBJ1-2; D is uncertain. CDR1 and CDR2 (germline): MDHEN, SYDVKM. The CDR3 contains 15 residues. With 1 base removed from V and 8 bases from J, the gap between germline ends came to 17 bases. The CDR3 sequence: CASSLSAPGTRGYTF. CDR3 DNA sequence: TGTGCCAGCAGTTTATCCGCCCCAGGAACACGCGGCTACACCTTC.

The gene calls are TRBV7-2 and TRBJ2-2; 8 nucleotides align to TRBD2. V lost 4 bases and J lost 7; bases outside the gene matches: 8. The CDR3 is made up of 15 amino acids. Per the germline V gene, CDR1 is SGHTA and CDR2 is FQGNSA. The CDR3 sequence is CASSSQTSVHGELFF. CDR3 bases: TGTGCCAGCAGCTCCCAGACTAGCGTTCACGGGGAGCTGTTTTTT. Together with reference TRBV7-2 and TRBJ2-2, the CDR3 gives the full variable domain: GAGVSQSPSNKVTEKGKDVELRCDPISGHTALYWYRQSLGQGLEFLIYFQGNSAPDKSGLPSDRFSAERTGGSVSTLTIQRTQQEDSAVYLCASSSQTSVHGELFFGEGSRLTVL.